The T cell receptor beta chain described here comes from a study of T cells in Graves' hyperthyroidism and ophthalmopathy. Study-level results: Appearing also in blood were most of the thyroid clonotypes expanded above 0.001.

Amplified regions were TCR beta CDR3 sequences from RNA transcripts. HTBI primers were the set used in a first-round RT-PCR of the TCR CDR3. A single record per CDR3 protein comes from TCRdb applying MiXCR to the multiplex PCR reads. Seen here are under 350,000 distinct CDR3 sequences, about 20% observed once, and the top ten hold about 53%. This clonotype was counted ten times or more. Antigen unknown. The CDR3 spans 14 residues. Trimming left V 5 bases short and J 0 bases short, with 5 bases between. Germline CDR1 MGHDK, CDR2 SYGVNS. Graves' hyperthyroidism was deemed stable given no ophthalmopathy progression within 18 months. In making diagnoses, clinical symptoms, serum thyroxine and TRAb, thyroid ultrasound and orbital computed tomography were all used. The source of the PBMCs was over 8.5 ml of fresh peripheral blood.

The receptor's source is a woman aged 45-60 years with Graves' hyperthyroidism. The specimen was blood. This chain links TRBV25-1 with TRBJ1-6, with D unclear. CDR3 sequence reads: CASSKGSYNSPLHF. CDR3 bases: TGTGCCAGCAGTAAGGGCTCCTATAATTCACCCCTCCACTTT.